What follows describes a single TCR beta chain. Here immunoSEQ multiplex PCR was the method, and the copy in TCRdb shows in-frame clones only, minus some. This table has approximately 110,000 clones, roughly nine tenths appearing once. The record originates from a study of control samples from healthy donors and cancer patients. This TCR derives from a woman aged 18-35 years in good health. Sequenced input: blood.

CDR3 bases: TGCGCCAGCAGCTCAATCGAGGAGGGAGATACGCAGTATTTT. Translating gives CASSSIEEGDTQYF. The V gene is TRBV5-1, the J gene TRBJ2-3; D possibly corresponds to TRBD2 (6 bases). The V end lost 3 bases, the J end lost 5 bases, and 13 bases lay between the germline ends. This CDR3 spans 14 amino acids. From germline, CDR1 is SGHRS and CDR2 YFSETQ.